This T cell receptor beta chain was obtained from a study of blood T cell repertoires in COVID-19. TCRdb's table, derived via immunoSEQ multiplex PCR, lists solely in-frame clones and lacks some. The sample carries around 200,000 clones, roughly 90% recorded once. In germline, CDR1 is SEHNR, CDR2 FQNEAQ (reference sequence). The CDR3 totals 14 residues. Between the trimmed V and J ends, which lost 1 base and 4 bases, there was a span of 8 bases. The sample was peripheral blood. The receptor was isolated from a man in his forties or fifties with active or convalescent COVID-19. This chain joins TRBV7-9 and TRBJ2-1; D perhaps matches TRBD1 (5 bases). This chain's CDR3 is CASSLGTPYNEQFF. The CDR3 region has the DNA TGTGCCAGCAGCTTAGGGACACCTTACAATGAGCAGTTCTTC.